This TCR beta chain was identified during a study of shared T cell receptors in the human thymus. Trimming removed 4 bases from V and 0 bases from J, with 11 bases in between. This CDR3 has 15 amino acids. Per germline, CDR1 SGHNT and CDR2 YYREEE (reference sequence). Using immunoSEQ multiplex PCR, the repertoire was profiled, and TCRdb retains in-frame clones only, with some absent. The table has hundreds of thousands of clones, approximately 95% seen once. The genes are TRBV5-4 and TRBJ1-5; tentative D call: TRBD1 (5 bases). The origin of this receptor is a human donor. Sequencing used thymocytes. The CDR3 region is CASSAGPISNQPQHF. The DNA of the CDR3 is TGTGCCAGCAGCGCAGGGCCCATTAGCAATCAGCCCCAGCATTTT.